The 14 T cell receptor beta chains reported below all come from one sample, sequenced in a study of chemoradiotherapy in HPV16-positive cancers. The protocol was immunoSEQ multiplex PCR, while the TCRdb copy is restricted to in-frame clones and leaves out a portion. Here the sample spans 9,000 to 15,000 clones, over 70% being singletons. Sample acquisition took place from a patient who underwent chemoradiotherapy. These receptors were taken from a human donor with HPV-associated anogenital cancer.

This clone was seen more than once but under ten times. The gene calls are TRBV4-1 and TRBJ2-3, with D perhaps matching TRBD2 (6 bases). V gave up 4 bases and J gave up 4 bases, with 18 bases separating them. The germline V gene has CDR1 MGHRA and CDR2 YSYEKL. The CDR3 covers 16 residues. CDR3 nucleotide sequence: TGCGCCAGCAGCCCGGTGTGGGGGAGCGGGTCAGATACGCAGTATTTT. Its translation: CASSPVWGSGSDTQYF.

The chain recombines TRBV7-8 with TRBJ2-1; 10 nucleotides match TRBD2. V lost 7 bases to trimming and J lost 7 bases; unmatched junction nucleotides: 13. This CDR3 contains 16 residues. Germline values: CDR1 SGHVS, CDR2 FQNEAQ. The CDR3 coding sequence is TGTGCCAGCAACCCCTGGTCTAGCGGGAGTAGTAATGAGCAGTTCTTC. This sequence encodes CASNPWSSGSSNEQFF.

The chain joins TRBV18 to TRBJ1-4, with D possibly being TRBD1 (6 bases). V lost 6 bases and J lost 5, with 13 bases in between. Germline-derived CDR1 and CDR2 are KGHSH and LQKENI. The CDR3 consists of 14 residues. The CDR3 loop is CASSPMQGNEKLFF. For the CDR3, the DNA is TGTGCCAGCTCCCCAATGCAGGGGAATGAAAAACTGTTTTTT.

This chain connects TRBV5-1 to TRBJ2-5; 16 bases fit TRBD2. CDR1 and CDR2 (germline): SGHRS, YFSETQ. With 4 bases clipped from V and 5 bases from J, the junction kept 5 bases outside the gene matches. CDR3 length: 16 amino acids. The CDR3 DNA sequence: TGCGCCAGCAGCACCGGGACTAGCGGGAGGGGTGAGACCCAGTACTTC. Protein sequence: CASSTGTSGRGETQYF.

J is TRBJ2-5 and V is TRBV30; a possible D gene is TRBD2 (6 bases). Germline CDR1 and CDR2: GTSNPN and SVGIG (reference sequence). This CDR3 contains 12 residues. V was pared by 5 bases and J by 1 base, with 8 bases between. The CDR3: CAWGTAQETQYF. CDR3 nucleotide sequence: TGTGCCTGGGGGACTGCCCAAGAGACCCAGTACTTC. Looking up the rest from reference TRBV30 and TRBJ2-5 gives the full variable domain: SQTIHQWPATLVQPVGSPLSLECTVEGTSNPNLYWYRQAAGRGLQLLFYSVGIGQISSEVPQNLSASRPQDRQFILSSKKLLLSDSGFYLCAWGTAQETQYFGPGTRLLVL.

This chain connects TRBV7-9 to TRBJ2-7; no definite D call. Germline-derived CDR1 and CDR2 are SEHNR and FQNEAQ (reference sequence). This CDR3 comprises 13 residues. Trimming cost V 5 bases and J 3 bases, with 11 bases left between them. CDR3 sequence reads: CASSSIRDYEQYF. CDR3 DNA: TGTGCCAGCAGCAGCATTCGAGACTACGAGCAGTACTTC.

The chain carries TRBV7-9 and TRBJ1-1; the D is unclear. CDR1 SEHNR and CDR2 FQNEAQ come from the germline V gene (reference sequence). V lost 3 bases and J lost 7, with 9 bases in between. The CDR3 extends over 12 amino acids. DNA of the CDR3: TGTGCCAGCAGCTTTATCGGGATTGAAGCTTTCTTT. Amino acids: CASSFIGIEAFF.

This sequence joins TRBV28 and TRBJ2-2; TRBD1 agrees at 7 bases. V lost 6 bases to trimming and J lost 6 bases; unmatched junction nucleotides: 7. The CDR3 covers 14 residues. Germline CDR1 is MDHEN and CDR2 is SYDVKM. As DNA, the CDR3 is TGTGCCAGCAGCCCCCAGCAGGGGGCCGGGGAGCTGTTTTTT. As protein: CASSPQQGAGELFF.

The chain employs TRBV7-2 and TRBJ1-2; TRBD1 matches at 7 bases. Per germline, CDR1 SGHTA and CDR2 FQGNSA. This CDR3 is built from 14 residues. Losses at the gene ends were 5 bases for V and 6 bases for J; bases not matched to a gene: 9. The CDR3 protein is CASSRRQGPDGYTF. CDR3 nucleotides: TGTGCCAGCAGCCGGCGACAGGGACCAGATGGCTACACCTTC.

This clone appeared once. The chain carries TRBV2 and TRBJ2-1; 7 nucleotides line up with TRBD2. Germline-derived CDR1 and CDR2 are SNHLY and FYNNEI. J was trimmed by 5 bases and V by 6 bases; bases with no gene match: 10. CDR3 size: 15 residues. DNA for the CDR3: TGTGCCAGCAGGGCCATAGCGGGCGGCCACAATGAGCAGTTCTTC. It is translated as CASRAIAGGHNEQFF.

The V and J genes are TRBV2 and TRBJ1-4; the match to TRBD1 covers 8 bases. Germline CDR1 is SNHLY and CDR2 is FYNNEI. V was clipped by 6 bases and J by 8 bases; unmatched bases: 2. The CDR3 extends over 12 amino acids. The CDR3 nucleotides read TGTGCCAGCAGGGGGGACAGGGAAAAACTGTTTTTT. Protein product: CASRGDREKLFF.

This clone was picked up one time. The chain links TRBV11-2 to TRBJ1-1; 9 bases align to TRBD1. The CDR3 spans 15 residues. The germline V gene encodes CDR1 SGHAT and CDR2 FQNNGV. The junction had 5 bases not matched to a gene; V was cut back by 2 bases and J by 4 bases. CDR3 protein: CASSLSGTGFTEAFF. The CDR3 bases are TGTGCCAGCAGCTTAAGTGGGACAGGGTTCACTGAAGCTTTCTTT.

The genes are TRBV6-6 and TRBJ2-7; 15 nucleotides match TRBD2. The CDR3 runs 16 residues. With 6 bases clipped from V and 0 bases from J, the junction kept 3 bases outside the gene matches. Germline CDR1 and CDR2: MNHNY and SVGAGI (reference sequence). The CDR3 here is CASRGLAGGPSYEQYF. CDR3 bases: TGTGCCAGCAGGGGACTAGCGGGAGGACCCTCCTACGAGCAGTACTTC.

V is TRBV19 and J is TRBJ2-5, with 12 bases that match TRBD2. The CDR3 consists of 15 residues. Germline values: CDR1 LNHDA, CDR2 SQIVND (reference sequence). Unmatched junction bases numbered 7, after V lost 6 bases and J lost 5 bases. CDR3 DNA: TGTGCCAGTAGGACCCGGACTAGCGGGACGGAGACCCAGTACTTC. The encoded protein is CASRTRTSGTETQYF.